The 18 T cell receptor beta chains in this list originate from one sample, sequenced in a study of T cell clonality in common variable immunodeficiency. The assay was immunoSEQ multiplex PCR, and TCRdb's table has in-frame clones only and misses some. This sample includes roughly 60,000 clones with no singletons; its ten biggest clones take up 1.5% to 2%. Sequencing was performed on peripheral blood mononuclear cells. The receptors come from a person aged 18 to 70 in good health.

At least ten counts were recorded for this clone. Read data end 3 residues before the CDR3 end; the end is taken from the germline J gene. The genes are TRBV18 and TRBJ2-7; 7 bases fit TRBD2. V gave up 3 bases and J gave up 3 bases; unmatched junction bases: 8. This CDR3 has 15 residues. Looked up from germline, CDR1 is KGHSH and CDR2 is LQKENI. The covered CDR3 bases are TGTGCCAGCTCACCGGAGAAACTAGCGATCTACGAG. It is translated as CASSPEKLAIYE. The complete CDR3 protein is CASSPEKLAIYEQYF.

In this sample, this clone turned up many times. The CDR3 goes on 3 residues after the read ends, and that part is filled in from the germline J gene. The V and J genes are TRBV4-1 and TRBJ2-1; the match to TRBD2 covers 7 bases. Germline CDR1 reads MGHRA; CDR2 reads YSYEKL. The CDR3 has 18 amino acids. With 0 bases clipped from V and 1 base from J, the junction kept 9 bases outside the gene matches. Here the CDR3 reads CASSQDASLAVSYNEQFF. CDR3 DNA, as far as it was read: TGCGCCAGCAGCCAAGATGCATCGCTAGCGGTGTCCTACAATGAG.

This clone was recorded many times. The CDR3 is cut off 3 residues early in the read; its end comes from the germline J gene. V usage is TRBV7-9 and J usage is TRBJ2-1, with 7 nucleotides matching TRBD1. Germline V CDR1 and CDR2: SEHNR, FQNEAQ (reference sequence). The V gene end was trimmed by 1 base and the J gene end by 8 bases; junction bases not matched to a gene: 5. There are 14 residues in the CDR3. CDR3 DNA (partial): TGTGCCAGCAGCTTAGTACAGGGGCGGGATGAG. Translating gives CASSLVQGRDE. The full CDR3 protein is CASSLVQGRDEQFF.

With respect to this clone: Read data end 3 residues before the CDR3 end; the end is taken from the germline J gene. V is TRBV5-1 and J is TRBJ2-1; TRBD2 is a possible D gene (7 bases). CDR1 and CDR2 from the germline V gene are SGHRS and YFSETQ. The CDR3 is 16 residues long. The germline V and J ends were trimmed by 4 bases and 8 bases, with 22 bases remaining between them. CDR3 DNA, as far as it was read: TGCGCCAGCAGCGCCGGGGGGCCAGTAGGGGTCGATGAG. Its translation: CASSAGGPVGVDE. The entire CDR3 protein reads CASSAGGPVGVDEQFF.

Turning to this clone: The read is 3 residues too short to cover the CDR3 end, so that end is filled in from the germline J gene. The rearrangement joins TRBV7-9 to TRBJ2-7; TRBD1 agrees at 9 bases. This CDR3 is 15 amino acids long. V trimming: 4 bases; J trimming: 4 bases; junction bases outside the gene matches: 8. In germline, CDR1 is SEHNR, CDR2 FQNEAQ (reference sequence). The CDR3 sequence is CASSSTGTGIYEQYF. The sequenced part of the CDR3 DNA is TGTGCCAGCAGCTCGACCGGGACAGGGATTTACGAG.

This clone was seen ten or more times. The read comes to an end 3 residues before the CDR3 does, leaving the germline J gene to fill in the end. The J gene is TRBJ2-1, the V gene TRBV20-1; tentatively, D is TRBD2 (6 bases). The germline V gene has CDR1 DFQATT and CDR2 SNEGSKA (reference sequence). V was shortened by 6 bases and J by 7 bases, with 25 bases between the two germline ends. This CDR3 spans 16 amino acids. The CDR3 protein is CSAPNGVGFGGNEQFF. The sequenced CDR3 bases are TGCAGTGCACCCAACGGTGTTGGGTTTGGGGGGAATGAG.

This clone occurred many times. Partial CDR3 DNA: TGCGCCAGCAGCTTGACCCCGGACAGGGGCTACTACGAG. Residues: CASSLTPDRGYYE. The entire CDR3 sequence reads CASSLTPDRGYYEQYF. The rearrangement joins TRBV5-1 to TRBJ2-7, with 9 bases that match TRBD1. Read coverage stops 3 residues before the CDR3 terminus; the germline J gene supplies the remainder. The ends lost 1 base at V and 3 bases at J; junction bases unmatched: 8. CDR1 is SGHRS and CDR2 is YFSETQ in the germline V gene. The CDR3 contains 16 residues. Supplemented by reference TRBV5-1 and TRBJ2-7, the full variable domain reads KAGVTQTPRYLIKTRGQQVTLSCSPISGHRSVSWYQQTPGQGLQFLFEYFSETQRNKGNFPGRFSGRQFSNSRSEMNVSTLELGDSALYLCASSLTPDRGYYEQYFGPGTRLTVT.

This clone was recorded at least ten times. The CDR3 end falls 3 residues outside the read, so it is completed with the germline J gene. V is TRBV12-3 or TRBV12-4 and J is TRBJ1-6; D uncertain. The CDR3 sequence is 15 residues long. Trimming took off 5 bases at V and 8 bases at J, with 16 bases between the two ends. The CDR3 region is CASSRTIHRDSPLHF. Incomplete CDR3 DNA: TGTGCCAGCAGTCGAACTATCCACCGGGATTCACCC.

This clone has ten or more counts. With the read ending 3 residues before the CDR3 end, the germline J gene is used to fill in that end. The chain has TRBV28 and TRBJ2-1; 8 positions match TRBD1. The junction had 0 bases not matched to a gene; V was cut back by 4 bases and J by 4 bases. CDR1 MDHEN and CDR2 SYDVKM come from the germline V gene. The length of the CDR3 is 13 residues. Incomplete CDR3 DNA: TGTGCCAGCAGTTACAGGGGGTACAATGAG. It yields the protein CASSYRGYNE. The CDR3, in full, reads CASSYRGYNEQFF.

This clone was seen ten or more times. The read halts 3 residues ahead of the CDR3 end, with the missing end drawn from the germline J gene. The V and J genes are TRBV6-1 and TRBJ1-1; 8 bases are a match to TRBD1. Germline V gene data show CDR1 as MNHNS and CDR2 as SASEGT. This CDR3 is 14 amino acids long. V trimming: 4 bases; J trimming: 5 bases; junction bases outside the gene matches: 6. CDR3 sequence reads: CASSAGGRRTEAFF. The sequenced part of the CDR3 DNA is TGTGCCAGCAGTGCAGGGGGCCGGAGGACTGAA.

In this sample, this clone turned up many times. The read halts 3 residues ahead of the CDR3 end, with the missing end drawn from the germline J gene. V gene TRBV20-1 combines with J gene TRBJ2-3; D possibly corresponds to TRBD2 (5 bases). This CDR3 has 12 amino acids. CDR1 and CDR2 from the germline V gene are DFQATT and SNEGSKA (reference sequence). Trimming shortened V by 5 bases and J by 7 bases, and 13 bases separated the two germline ends. The sequenced part of the CDR3 DNA is TGCAGTGCTGCACCGACGGGGAATACG. Translation: CSAAPTGNT. The whole CDR3 is CSAAPTGNTQYF.

This clone was found many times. The read terminates 3 residues before the CDR3 end, so the remaining end is supplied by the germline J gene. The chain carries TRBV4-1 and TRBJ2-1, with TRBD1 identical over 9 bases. V was clipped by 4 bases and J by 2 bases; unmatched bases: 3. There are 15 residues in the CDR3. The germline CDR1 and CDR2 sequences are MGHRA and YSYEKL. The CDR3 bases that were read are TGCGCCAGCAGCCCGGGACAGGGTACCTACAATGAG. Translating it yields CASSPGQGTYNE. The whole CDR3 sequence is CASSPGQGTYNEQFF.

This clone was seen at least ten times. The read finishes 3 residues shy of the CDR3 end, and the germline J gene is used to complete it. This sequence joins TRBV5-1 and TRBJ1-3, with D possibly being TRBD1 (5 bases). V was pared by 5 bases and J by 1 base, with 13 bases between. The CDR3 is 15 amino acids. The germline gives CDR1 SGHRS, CDR2 YFSETQ. The sequenced part of the CDR3 DNA is TGCGCCAGCAGGAAAGACAGAAGTTCTGGAAACACC. Translated: CASRKDRSSGNT. The whole CDR3 is CASRKDRSSGNTIYF.

For this clone: The CDR3 end is not reached by the read, which stops 3 residues before it; the germline J gene fills it in. This rearrangement joins TRBV20-1 to TRBJ2-3; 7 bases agree with TRBD2. The CDR3 has 17 residues. V was pared by 0 bases and J by 4 bases, with 13 bases of the junction left unmatched. Germline assignment: CDR1 DFQATT and CDR2 SNEGSKA (reference sequence). CDR3 bases read: TGCAGTGCTAGAGACGCCCGGGGAGGGAAGGCCCCAGATACG. The encoded protein is CSARDARGGKAPDT. The full-length CDR3 reads as CSARDARGGKAPDTQYF.

In this sample, this clone turned up many times. CDR3 residues: CASSSSMTSESYNEQFF. The sequenced CDR3 bases are TGTGCCAGCAGTTCCTCCATGACTAGCGAATCCTACAATGAG. V is TRBV28 and J is TRBJ2-1, with TRBD2 matching 8 bases. From the germline J gene comes the end of the CDR3, since the read stops 3 residues before it. The CDR3 spans 17 residues. The germline CDR1 and CDR2 sequences are MDHEN and SYDVKM. With 4 bases clipped from V and 1 base from J, the junction kept 9 bases outside the gene matches.

This clone was observed many times. The CDR3 is cut off 3 residues early in the read; its end comes from the germline J gene. The rearrangement links TRBV19 to TRBJ2-7, with 9 nucleotides matching TRBD1. The CDR3 extends over 16 amino acids. Trimming took 3 bases from V and 2 from J; bases not matched to a gene: 8. Germline V gene data show CDR1 as LNHDA and CDR2 as SQIVND (reference sequence). CDR3 DNA (partial): TGTGCCAGTAGTATTAGACCGGGACAGGGCACCTACGAG. It codes for CASSIRPGQGTYE. The full-length CDR3 reads as CASSIRPGQGTYEQYF.

Ten or more counts support this clone. Read sequence stops 3 residues before the CDR3 end, and the germline J gene provides the missing end. The V gene is TRBV5-6, the J gene TRBJ2-7; 7 positions match TRBD2. The germline gives CDR1 SGHDT, CDR2 YYEEEE. Trimming removed 2 bases from V and 6 bases from J; junction bases left unmatched: 8. The CDR3 has 14 residues. CDR3 amino acids: CASSFRLAFSEQYF. The part of the CDR3 DNA that was read is TGTGCCAGCAGCTTTCGACTAGCATTCTCCGAG.

This clone was counted many times. The CDR3 extends 3 residues past the end of the read, so its final part is completed from the germline J gene. This chain links TRBV5-1 with TRBJ1-3; possibly TRBD1 for D (6 bases). Germline V gives CDR1 SGHRS, CDR2 YFSETQ. There are 13 residues in the CDR3. Trimming stripped 1 base from V and 8 bases from J, with 10 bases between. The covered CDR3 bases are TGCGCCAGCAGCTTGAAGGGGGTTGACACC. Protein: CASSLKGVDT. The CDR3, in full, reads CASSLKGVDTIYF.